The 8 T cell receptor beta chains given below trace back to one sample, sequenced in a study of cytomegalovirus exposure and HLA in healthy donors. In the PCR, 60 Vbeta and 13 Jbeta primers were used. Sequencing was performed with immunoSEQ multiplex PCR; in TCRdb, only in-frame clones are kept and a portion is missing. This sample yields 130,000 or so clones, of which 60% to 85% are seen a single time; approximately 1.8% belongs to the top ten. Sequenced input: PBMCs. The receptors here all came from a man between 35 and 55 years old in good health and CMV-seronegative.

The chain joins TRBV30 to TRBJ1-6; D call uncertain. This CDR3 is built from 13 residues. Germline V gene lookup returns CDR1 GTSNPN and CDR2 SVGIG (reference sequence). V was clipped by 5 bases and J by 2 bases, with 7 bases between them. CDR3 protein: CAWRSTYNSPLHF. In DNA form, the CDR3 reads TGTGCCTGGCGGTCCACCTATAATTCACCCCTCCACTTT.

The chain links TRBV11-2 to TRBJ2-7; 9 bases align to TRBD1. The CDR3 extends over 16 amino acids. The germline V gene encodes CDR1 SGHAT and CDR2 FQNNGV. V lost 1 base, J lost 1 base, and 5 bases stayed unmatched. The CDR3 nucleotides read TGTGCCAGCAGCTTAGTGGGACAGGGCCTTTCCTACGAGCAGTACTTC. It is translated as CASSLVGQGLSYEQYF.

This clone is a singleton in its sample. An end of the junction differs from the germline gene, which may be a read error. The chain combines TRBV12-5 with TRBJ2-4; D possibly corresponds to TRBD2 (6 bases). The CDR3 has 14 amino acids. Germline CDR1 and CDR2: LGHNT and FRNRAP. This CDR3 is CASGFGGEENSQYF. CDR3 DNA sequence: TGTGCTAGTGGTTTTGGAGGGGAGGAAAACAGTCAGTACTTC.

The CDR3: CASSFAFPHANYGYTF. CDR3 DNA: TGTGCCAGCAGTTTTGCGTTCCCGCATGCTAACTATGGCTACACCTTC. The rearrangement joins TRBV27 to TRBJ1-2; D unclear. V was clipped by 3 bases and J by 0 bases, with 14 bases between them. Looked up from germline, CDR1 is MNHEY and CDR2 is SMNVEV (reference sequence). CDR3 length: 16 residues.

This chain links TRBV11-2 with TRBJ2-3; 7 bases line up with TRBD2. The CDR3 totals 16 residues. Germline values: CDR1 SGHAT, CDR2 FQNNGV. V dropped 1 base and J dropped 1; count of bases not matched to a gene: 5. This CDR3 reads CASSLAGLVGTDTQYF. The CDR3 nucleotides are TGTGCCAGCAGCTTAGCCGGACTAGTCGGCACAGATACGCAGTATTTT. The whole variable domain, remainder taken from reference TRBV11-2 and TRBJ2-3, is EAGVAQSPRYKIIEKRQSVAFWCNPISGHATLYWYQQILGQGPKLLIQFQNNGVVDDSQLPKDRFSAERLKGVDSTLKIQPAKLEDSAVYLCASSLAGLVGTDTQYFGPGTRLTVL.

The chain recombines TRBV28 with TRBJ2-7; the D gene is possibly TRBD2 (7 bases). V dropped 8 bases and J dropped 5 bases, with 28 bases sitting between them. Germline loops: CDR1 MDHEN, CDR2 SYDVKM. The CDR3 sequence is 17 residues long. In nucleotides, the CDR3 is TGTGCCAGCCCCAGAACTTCTAGGGGGGGATGTCCCGACGAGCAGTACTTC. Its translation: CASPRTSRGGCPDEQYF.

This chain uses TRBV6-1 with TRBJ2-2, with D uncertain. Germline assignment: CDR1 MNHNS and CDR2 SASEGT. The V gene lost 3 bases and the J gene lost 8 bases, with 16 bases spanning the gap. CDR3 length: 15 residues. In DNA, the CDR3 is TGTGCCAGCAGTGACGACTCGGGTACGGCAGGGGAGCTGTTTTTT. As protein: CASSDDSGTAGELFF.

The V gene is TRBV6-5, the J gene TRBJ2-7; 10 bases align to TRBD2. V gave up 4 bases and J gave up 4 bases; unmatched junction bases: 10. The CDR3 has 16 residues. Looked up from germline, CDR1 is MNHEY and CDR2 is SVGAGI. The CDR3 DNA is TGTGCCAGCAGTTTCGCCCTAGCGGGGGCGGGGTACGAGCAGTACTTC. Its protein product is CASSFALAGAGYEQYF.